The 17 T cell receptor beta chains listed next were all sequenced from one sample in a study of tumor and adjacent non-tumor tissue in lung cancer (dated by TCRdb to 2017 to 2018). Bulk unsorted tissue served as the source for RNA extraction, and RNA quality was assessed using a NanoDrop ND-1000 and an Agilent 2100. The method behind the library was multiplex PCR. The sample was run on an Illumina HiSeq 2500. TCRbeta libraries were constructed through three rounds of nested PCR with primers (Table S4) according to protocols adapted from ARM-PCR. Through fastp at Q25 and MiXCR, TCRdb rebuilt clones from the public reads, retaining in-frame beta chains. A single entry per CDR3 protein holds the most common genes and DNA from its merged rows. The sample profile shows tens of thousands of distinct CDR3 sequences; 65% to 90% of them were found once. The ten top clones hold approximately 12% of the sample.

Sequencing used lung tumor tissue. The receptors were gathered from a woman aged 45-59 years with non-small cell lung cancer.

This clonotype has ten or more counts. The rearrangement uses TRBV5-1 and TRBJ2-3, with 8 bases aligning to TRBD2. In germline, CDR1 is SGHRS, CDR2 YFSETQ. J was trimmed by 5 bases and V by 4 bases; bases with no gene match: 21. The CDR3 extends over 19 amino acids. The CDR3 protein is CASSTLGGLGTRRIDTQYF. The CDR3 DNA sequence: TGCGCCAGCAGCACCCTGGGTGGACTGGGGACTAGAAGAATAGATACGCAGTATTTT. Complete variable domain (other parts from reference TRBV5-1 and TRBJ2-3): KAGVTQTPRYLIKTRGQQVTLSCSPISGHRSVSWYQQTPGQGLQFLFEYFSETQRNKGNFPGRFSGRQFSNSRSEMNVSTLELGDSALYLCASSTLGGLGTRRIDTQYFGPGTRLTVL.

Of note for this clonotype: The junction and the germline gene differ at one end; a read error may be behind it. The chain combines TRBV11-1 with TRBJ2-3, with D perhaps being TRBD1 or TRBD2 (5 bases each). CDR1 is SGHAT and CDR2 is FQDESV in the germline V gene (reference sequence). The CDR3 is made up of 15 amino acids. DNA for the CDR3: TGTACCAGCAGCTTCTCCGAGGGGTCCACAGATACACAGTATTTT. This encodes CTSSFSEGSTDTQYF.

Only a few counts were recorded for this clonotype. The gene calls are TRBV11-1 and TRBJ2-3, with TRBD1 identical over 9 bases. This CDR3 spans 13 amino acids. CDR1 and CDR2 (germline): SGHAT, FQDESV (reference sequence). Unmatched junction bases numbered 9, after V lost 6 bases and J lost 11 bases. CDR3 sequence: CASRGTGTDVQYF. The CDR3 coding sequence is TGTGCCAGCAGAGGGACAGGGACGGATGTGCAGTATTTT. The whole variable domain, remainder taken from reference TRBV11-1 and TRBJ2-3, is EAEVAQSPRYKITEKSQAVAFWCDPISGHATLYWYRQILGQGPELLVQFQDESVVDDSQLPKDRFSAERLKGVDSTLKIQPAELGDSAMYLCASRGTGTDVQYFGPGTRLTVL.

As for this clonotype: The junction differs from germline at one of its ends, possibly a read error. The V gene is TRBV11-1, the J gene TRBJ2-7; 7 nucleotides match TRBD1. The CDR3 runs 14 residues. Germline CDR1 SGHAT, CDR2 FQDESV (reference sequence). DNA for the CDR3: TGTGCCAGCAGCCACTGGGACAGCTCCTATAAGCAGTATTTC. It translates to CASSHWDSSYKQYF.

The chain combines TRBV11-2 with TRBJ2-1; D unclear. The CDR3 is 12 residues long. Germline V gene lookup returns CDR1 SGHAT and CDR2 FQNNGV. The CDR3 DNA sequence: TGTGCTGGCAGCCCCCCCGGATATGAGCAGTTCTTC. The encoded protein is CAGSPPGYEQFF.

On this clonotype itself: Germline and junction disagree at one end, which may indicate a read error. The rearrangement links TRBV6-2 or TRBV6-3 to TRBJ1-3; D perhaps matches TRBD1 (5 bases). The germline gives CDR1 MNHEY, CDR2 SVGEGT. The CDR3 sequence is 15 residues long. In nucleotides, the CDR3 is TGTGCTAGCAGCCCCAGGGAAGCATCTGGAAACACCGTATATTTT. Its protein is CASSPREASGNTVYF.

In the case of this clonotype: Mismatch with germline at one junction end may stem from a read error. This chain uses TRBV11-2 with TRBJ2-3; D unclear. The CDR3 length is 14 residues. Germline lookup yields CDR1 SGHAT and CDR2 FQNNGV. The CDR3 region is CASSPSLSIGTRYF. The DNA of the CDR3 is TGTGCCAGCAGCCCGTCGCTGTCCATAGGTACGCGGTATTTT. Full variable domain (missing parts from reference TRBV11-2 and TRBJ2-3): EAGVAQSPRYKIIEKRQSVAFWCNPISGHATLYWYQQILGQGPKLLIQFQNNGVVDDSQLPKDRFSAERLKGVDSTLKIQPAKLEDSAVYLCASSPSLSIGTRYFGPGTRLTVL.

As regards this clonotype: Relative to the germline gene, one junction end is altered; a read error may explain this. Written as DNA, the CDR3 is TGTGCCAGTAGTTACCCTCGAACAGGGTTCGCCGGGGAGCTGTTTTTT. It translates to CASSYPRTGFAGELFF. V and J are TRBV6-5 and TRBJ2-2; D may be TRBD1 (6 bases). CDR3 length: 16 residues. Germline assignment: CDR1 MNHEY and CDR2 SVGAGI.

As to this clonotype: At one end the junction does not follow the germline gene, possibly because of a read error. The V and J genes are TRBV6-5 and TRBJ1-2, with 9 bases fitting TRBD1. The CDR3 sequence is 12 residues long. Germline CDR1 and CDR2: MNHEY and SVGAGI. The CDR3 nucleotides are TGTGCCAGTAGTTTGTGGGGACAGGGATACATCTTC. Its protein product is CASSLWGQGYIF.

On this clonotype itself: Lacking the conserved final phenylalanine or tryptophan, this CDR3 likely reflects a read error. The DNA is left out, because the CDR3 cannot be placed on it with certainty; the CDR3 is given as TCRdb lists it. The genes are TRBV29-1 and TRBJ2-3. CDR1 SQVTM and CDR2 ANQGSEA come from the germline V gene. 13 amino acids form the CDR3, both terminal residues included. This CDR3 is CSVVWGLTDTRYL.

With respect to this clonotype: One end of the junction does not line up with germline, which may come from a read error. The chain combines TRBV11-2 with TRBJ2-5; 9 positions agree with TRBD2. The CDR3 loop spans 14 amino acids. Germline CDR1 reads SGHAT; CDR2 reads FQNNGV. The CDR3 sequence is CTSSFAGGSETQYF. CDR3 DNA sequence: TGTACCAGCAGCTTCGCGGGAGGGTCAGAGACCCAGTACTTC.

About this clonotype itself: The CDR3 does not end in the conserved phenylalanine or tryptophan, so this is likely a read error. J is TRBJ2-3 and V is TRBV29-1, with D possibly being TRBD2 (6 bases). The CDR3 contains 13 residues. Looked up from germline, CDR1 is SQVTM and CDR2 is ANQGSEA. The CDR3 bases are TGCAGCGTCGTGGGGGGTCTCACAAATACGCAGTATTTG. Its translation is CSVVGGLTNTQYL.

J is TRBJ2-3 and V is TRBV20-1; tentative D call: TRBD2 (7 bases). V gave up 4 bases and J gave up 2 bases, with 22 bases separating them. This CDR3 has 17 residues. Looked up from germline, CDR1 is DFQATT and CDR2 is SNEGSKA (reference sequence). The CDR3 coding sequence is TGCAGTGCTACAGTAGGGCTTGCGGGGGCTGTCACAGATACGCAGTATTTT. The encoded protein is CSATVGLAGAVTDTQYF.

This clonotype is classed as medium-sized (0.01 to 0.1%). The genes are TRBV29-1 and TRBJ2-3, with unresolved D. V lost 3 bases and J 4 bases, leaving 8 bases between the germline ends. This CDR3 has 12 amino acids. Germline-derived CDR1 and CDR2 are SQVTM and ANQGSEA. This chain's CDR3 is CSVDLWADTQYF. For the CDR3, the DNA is TGCAGCGTTGACCTGTGGGCAGATACGCAGTATTTT.

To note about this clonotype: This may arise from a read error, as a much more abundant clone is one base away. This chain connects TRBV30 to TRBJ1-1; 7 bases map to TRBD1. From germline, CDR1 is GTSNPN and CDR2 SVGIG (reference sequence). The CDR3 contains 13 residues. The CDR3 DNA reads TGTGCCTGGATCCTGACAGGGTCTACTGTAGCTTTCTTT. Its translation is CAWILTGSTVAFF.

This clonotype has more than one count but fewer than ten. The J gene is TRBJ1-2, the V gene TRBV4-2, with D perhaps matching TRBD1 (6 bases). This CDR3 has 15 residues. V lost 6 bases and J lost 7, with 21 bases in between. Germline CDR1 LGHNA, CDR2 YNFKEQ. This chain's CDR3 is CASSQGRAISGGYTF. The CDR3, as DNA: TGTGCCAGCAGTCAGGGGAGAGCCATCAGCGGTGGCTACACCTTC.

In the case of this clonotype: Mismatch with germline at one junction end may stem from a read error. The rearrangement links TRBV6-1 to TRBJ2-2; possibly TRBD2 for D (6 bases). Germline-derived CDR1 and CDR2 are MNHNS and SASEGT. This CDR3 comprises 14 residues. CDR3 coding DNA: TGTGCCAGCAGGCGGGACGTGCACACCGGGAAGCTGTTTTTT. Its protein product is CASRRDVHTGKLFF.